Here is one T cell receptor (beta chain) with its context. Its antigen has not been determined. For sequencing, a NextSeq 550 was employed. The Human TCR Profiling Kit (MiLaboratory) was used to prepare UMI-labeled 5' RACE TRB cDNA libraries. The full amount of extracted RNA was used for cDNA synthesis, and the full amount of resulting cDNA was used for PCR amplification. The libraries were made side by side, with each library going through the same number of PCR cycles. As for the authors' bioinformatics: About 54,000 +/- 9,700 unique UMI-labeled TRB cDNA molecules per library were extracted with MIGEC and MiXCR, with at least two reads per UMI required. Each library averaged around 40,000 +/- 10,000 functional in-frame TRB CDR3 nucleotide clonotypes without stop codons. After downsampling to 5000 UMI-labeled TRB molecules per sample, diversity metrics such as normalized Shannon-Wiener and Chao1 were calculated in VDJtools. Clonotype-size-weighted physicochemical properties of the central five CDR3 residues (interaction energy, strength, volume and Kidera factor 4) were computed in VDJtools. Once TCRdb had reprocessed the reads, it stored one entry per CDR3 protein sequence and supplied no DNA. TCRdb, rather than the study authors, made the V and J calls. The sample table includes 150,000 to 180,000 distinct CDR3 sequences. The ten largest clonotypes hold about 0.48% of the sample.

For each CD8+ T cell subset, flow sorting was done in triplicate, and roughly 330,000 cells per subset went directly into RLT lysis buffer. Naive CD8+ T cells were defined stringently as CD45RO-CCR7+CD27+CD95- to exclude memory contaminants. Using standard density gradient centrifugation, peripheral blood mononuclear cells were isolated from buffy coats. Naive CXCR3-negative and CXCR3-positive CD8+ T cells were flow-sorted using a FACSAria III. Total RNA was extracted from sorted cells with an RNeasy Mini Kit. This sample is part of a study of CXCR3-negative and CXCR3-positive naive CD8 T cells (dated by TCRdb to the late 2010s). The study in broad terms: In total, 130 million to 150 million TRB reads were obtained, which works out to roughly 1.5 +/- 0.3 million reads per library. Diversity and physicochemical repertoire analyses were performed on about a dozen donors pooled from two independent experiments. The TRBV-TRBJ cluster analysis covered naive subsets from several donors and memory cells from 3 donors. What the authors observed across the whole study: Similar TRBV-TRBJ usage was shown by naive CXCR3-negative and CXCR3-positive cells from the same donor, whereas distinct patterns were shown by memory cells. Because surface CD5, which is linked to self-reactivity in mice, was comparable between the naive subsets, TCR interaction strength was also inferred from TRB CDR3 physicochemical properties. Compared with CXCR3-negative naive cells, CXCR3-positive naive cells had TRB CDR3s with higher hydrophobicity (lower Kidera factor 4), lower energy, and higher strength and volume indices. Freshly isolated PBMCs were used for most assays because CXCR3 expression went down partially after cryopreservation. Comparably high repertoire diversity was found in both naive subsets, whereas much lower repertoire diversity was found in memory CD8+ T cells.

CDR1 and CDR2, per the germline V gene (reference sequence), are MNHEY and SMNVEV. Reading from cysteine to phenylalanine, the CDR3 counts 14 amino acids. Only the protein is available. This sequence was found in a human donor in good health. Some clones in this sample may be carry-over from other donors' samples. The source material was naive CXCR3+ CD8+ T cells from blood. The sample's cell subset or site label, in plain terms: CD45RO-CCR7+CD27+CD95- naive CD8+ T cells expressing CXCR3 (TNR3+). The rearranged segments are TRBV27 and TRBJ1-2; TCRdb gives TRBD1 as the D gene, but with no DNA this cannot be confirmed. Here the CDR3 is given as CASSPEGGWLGYTF.